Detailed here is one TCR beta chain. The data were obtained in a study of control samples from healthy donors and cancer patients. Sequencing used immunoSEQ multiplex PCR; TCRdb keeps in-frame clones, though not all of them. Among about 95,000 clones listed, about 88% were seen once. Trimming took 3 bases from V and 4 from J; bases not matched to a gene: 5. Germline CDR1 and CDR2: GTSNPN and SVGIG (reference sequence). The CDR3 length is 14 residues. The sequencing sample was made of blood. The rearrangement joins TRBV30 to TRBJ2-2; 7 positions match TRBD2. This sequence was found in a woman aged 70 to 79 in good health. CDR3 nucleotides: TGTGCCTGGAGGGGGGGGTTCGGCACCGGGGAGCTGTTTTTT. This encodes CAWRGGFGTGELFF.